This is a list of T cell receptor beta chains from one sample in a study of T cells expressing NK-cell markers. With the 5' RACE reads reprocessed, TCRdb shows one record per CDR3 protein and no DNA. This listing includes around 550,000 distinct CDR3 sequences. Sequencing was performed on blood T cells: a sorted CD56 or NKG2C T cell subset, CD4+ or CD8+ T cells, or bulk PBMC T cells (not recorded which). These receptor sequences come from a man aged 18 to 30 in good health. CDR3s include the opening cysteine and the closing phenylalanine or tryptophan.

length: 18; J: TRBJ2-5; V: TRBV7-8; CDR3: CASSLAELAEFFRETQYF
length: 15; J: TRBJ1-3; V: TRBV12-3/TRBV12-4; CDR3: CASSPQGGPGNTIYF
length: 13; J: TRBJ2-1; V: TRBV5-1; CDR3: CASTWTGDNEQFF
length: 13; J: TRBJ2-5; V: TRBV6-5; CDR3: CASSYGWEETQYF
length: 15; J: TRBJ2-2; V: TRBV15; CDR3: CATSQARTNTGELFF
length: 18; J: TRBJ2-1; V: TRBV4-1; CDR3: CASSPEPRTSGSSGEQFF
length: 14; J: TRBJ2-1; V: TRBV4-1; CDR3: CASSQSSGGNEQFF
length: 14; J: TRBJ2-5; V: TRBV7-9; CDR3: CASSLMHSQETQYF
length: 16; J: TRBJ2-6; V: TRBV5-1; CDR3: CASSLGSPSGANVLTF
length: 15; J: TRBJ2-2; V: TRBV20-1; CDR3: CSAPRPKQTNGELFF
length: 11; J: TRBJ2-3; V: TRBV6-2/TRBV6-3; CDR3: CASGTADTQYF
length: 13; J: TRBJ2-1; V: TRBV20-1; CDR3: CSAPGPLDNEQFF
length: 15; J: TRBJ2-7; V: TRBV11-2; CDR3: CASSSMGPLPYEQYF
length: 17; J: TRBJ1-5; V: TRBV6-2/TRBV6-3; CDR3: CASQTGTMDYSNQPQHF
length: 16; J: TRBJ2-1; V: TRBV5-5; CDR3: CASSLGDRERDNEQFF
length: 13; J: TRBJ2-1; V: TRBV7-9; CDR3: CASSLALRNEQFF
length: 16; J: TRBJ2-5; V: TRBV12-3/TRBV12-4; CDR3: CASTRSGAGEGETQYF
length: 14; J: TRBJ1-4; V: TRBV27; CDR3: CASSSTGVNEKLFF
length: 15; J: TRBJ2-7; V: TRBV30; CDR3: CAWTVSGRVSYEQYF
length: 15; J: TRBJ2-5; V: TRBV5-1; CDR3: CASSPPRGMSETQYF
length: 20; J: TRBJ2-5; V: TRBV6-2/TRBV6-3; CDR3: CASSRGAGTSGSLVLGTQYF
length: 16; J: TRBJ2-1; V: TRBV6-1; CDR3: CASTGTPSSAYNEQFF
length: 20; J: TRBJ2-4; V: TRBV11-2; CDR3: CASSPARGLARELAKNIQYF
length: 14; J: TRBJ2-3; V: TRBV5-6; CDR3: CASSLLGNTDTQYF
length: 15; J: TRBJ2-1; V: TRBV6-6; CDR3: CASTRTGGDYNEQFF
length: 14; J: TRBJ2-2; V: TRBV14; CDR3: CASSQDLANGELFF
length: 15; J: TRBJ2-5; V: TRBV21-1; CDR3: CASSRRARPQETQYF
length: 17; J: TRBJ2-5; V: TRBV4-1; CDR3: CASSQEGVAGDGETQYF
length: 16; J: TRBJ2-1; V: TRBV4-1; CDR3: CASSQQRSSSYNEQFF
length: 13; J: TRBJ2-2; V: TRBV10-1; CDR3: CASNSGQAGELFF
length: 15; J: TRBJ2-3; V: TRBV5-1; CDR3: CASSGDSGVTDTQYF
length: 18; J: TRBJ1-1; V: TRBV4-1; CDR3: CASSQGSLLISGAAEAFF
length: 15; J: TRBJ2-2; V: TRBV4-1; CDR3: CASTLVSETTGELFF
length: 14; J: TRBJ1-2; V: TRBV12-3/TRBV12-4; CDR3: CASSQFARGVGYTF
length: 17; J: TRBJ2-1; V: TRBV5-6; CDR3: CASSLPKDDRERNEQFF
length: 13; J: TRBJ1-1; V: TRBV20-1; CDR3: CSPLPGQGTEAFF
length: 13; J: TRBJ2-3; V: TRBV5-1; CDR3: CASSLVGRDTQYF